One sample yielded the 5 T cell receptor beta chains listed below, sequenced in a study of cytomegalovirus exposure and HLA in healthy donors. Vbeta (60) and Jbeta (13) primers were used in the PCR. Clones were sequenced by immunoSEQ multiplex PCR, and TCRdb holds only the in-frame ones, with some missing. Here the sample spans some 170,000 clones, under 85% being singletons. Sequencing used PBMCs. These receptors originate from a male donor in good health and CMV-seronegative.

V is TRBV30 and J is TRBJ2-1; D might be TRBD1 (8 bases). This CDR3 has 12 amino acids. Deletions cut 3 bases from V and 9 bases from J, with 12 bases between. CDR1 is GTSNPN, CDR2 SVGIG, per germline (reference sequence). CDR3: CAWRNRGGEQFF. The DNA of the CDR3 is TGTGCCTGGAGAAACAGGGGGGGTGAGCAGTTCTTC.

This rearrangement joins TRBV7-9 to TRBJ1-6, with TRBD1 matching 10 bases. This CDR3 spans 16 amino acids. The V gene's germline CDR1 is SEHNR and CDR2 FQNEAQ (reference sequence). Trimming took 5 bases from V and 7 from J; bases not matched to a gene: 8. The CDR3 nucleotides are TGTGCCAGCAGCCCTGCGCGGGGACAGGGGAATTCACCCCTCCACTTT. The encoded protein is CASSPARGQGNSPLHF.

This clone was seen just once. J is TRBJ2-1 and V is TRBV29-1; D not resolved. The CDR3 consists of 12 residues. Trimming took 1 base from V and 2 from J, leaving 3 bases between them. The V gene's germline CDR1 is SQVTM and CDR2 ANQGSEA. The CDR3 sequence is CSVEGPYNEQFF. Written as DNA, the CDR3 is TGCAGCGTTGAAGGGCCCTACAATGAGCAGTTCTTC.

This clone occurred a few times. This chain links TRBV5-1 with TRBJ1-4; 11 bases fit TRBD1. This CDR3 is 18 amino acids long. Unmatched junction bases numbered 11, after V lost 4 bases and J lost 3 bases. Germline loops: CDR1 SGHRS, CDR2 YFSETQ. The CDR3 region has the DNA TGCGCCAGCAGCCGGACAGGGGGCGAGCGAACGGCTAATGAAAAACTGTTTTTT. Translated, it gives CASSRTGGERTANEKLFF.

This chain uses TRBV7-7 with TRBJ2-1, with D perhaps TRBD2 (5 bases). Germline V gives CDR1 SSHAT, CDR2 FNYEAQ (reference sequence). This CDR3 comprises 14 residues. Trimming took 5 bases from V and 8 from J, leaving 16 bases between them. CDR3 bases: TGTGCCAGCAGCCCAAGCGGTTTATTGCATGAGCAGTTCTTC. It translates to CASSPSGLLHEQFF.